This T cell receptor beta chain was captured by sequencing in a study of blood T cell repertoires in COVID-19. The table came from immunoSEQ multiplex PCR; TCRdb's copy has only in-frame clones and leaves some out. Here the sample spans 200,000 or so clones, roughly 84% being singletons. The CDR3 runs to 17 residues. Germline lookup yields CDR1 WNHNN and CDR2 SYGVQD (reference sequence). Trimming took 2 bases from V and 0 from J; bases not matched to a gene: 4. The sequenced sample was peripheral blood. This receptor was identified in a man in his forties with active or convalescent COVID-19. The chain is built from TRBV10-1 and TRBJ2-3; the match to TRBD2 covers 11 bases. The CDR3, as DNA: TGCGCCAGCAGTGAGGGGAGGACTAGCGGGAGCACAGATACGCAGTATTTT. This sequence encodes CASSEGRTSGSTDTQYF.